Described below is a single T cell receptor (beta chain) sequence and its context. Its antigen is not identified. V lost 7 bases and J lost 6; bases outside the gene matches: 7. CDR3 length: 14 residues. Germline V gene lookup returns CDR1 LNHDA and CDR2 SQIVND (reference sequence). This record belongs to a study of cytomegalovirus exposure and HLA in healthy donors. Points from the study as a whole: A few V segments could not be told apart, such as TRBV6-2 and TRBV6-3, and were left out. The study designated 150 or so TCR beta chains cytomegalovirus-associated. CMV serostatus was the only recorded immune exposure for donors.

This PCR relied on a set of 60 Vbeta primers and 13 Jbeta primers. TCRdb keeps only in-frame clones here, not all; method: immunoSEQ multiplex PCR. The data contain some 190,000 clones, 82% of them singletons. The source material was PBMCs. The receptor's source is a man in his forties in good health and CMV-seronegative. The genes are TRBV19 and TRBJ2-1; 9 bases agree with TRBD2. The CDR3 spells CASNRAGGPNEQFF. The CDR3 coding sequence is TGTGCCAGTAATCGAGCGGGAGGTCCCAATGAGCAGTTCTTC.